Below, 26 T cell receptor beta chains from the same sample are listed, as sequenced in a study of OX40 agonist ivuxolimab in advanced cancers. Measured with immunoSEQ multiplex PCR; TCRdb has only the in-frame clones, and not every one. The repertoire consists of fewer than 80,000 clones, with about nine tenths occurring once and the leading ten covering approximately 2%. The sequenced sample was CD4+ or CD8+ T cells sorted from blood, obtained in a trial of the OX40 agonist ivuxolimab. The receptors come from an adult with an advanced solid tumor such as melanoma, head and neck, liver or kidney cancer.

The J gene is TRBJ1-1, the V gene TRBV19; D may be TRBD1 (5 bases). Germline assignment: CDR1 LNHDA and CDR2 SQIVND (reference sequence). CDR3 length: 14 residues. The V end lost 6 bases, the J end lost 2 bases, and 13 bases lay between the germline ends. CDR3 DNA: TGTGCCAGTAGGGAAACAGGTCCTAACACTGAAGCTTTCTTT. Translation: CASRETGPNTEAFF.

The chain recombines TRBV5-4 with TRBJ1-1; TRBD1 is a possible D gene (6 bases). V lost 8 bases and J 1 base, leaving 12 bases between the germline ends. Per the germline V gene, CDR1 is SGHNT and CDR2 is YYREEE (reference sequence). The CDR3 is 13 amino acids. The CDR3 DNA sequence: TGTGCCAGTTGGGACAAACCGAACACTGAAGCTTTCTTT. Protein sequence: CASWDKPNTEAFF. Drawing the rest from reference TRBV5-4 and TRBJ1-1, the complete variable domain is ETGVTQSPTHLIKTRGQQVTLRCSSQSGHNTVSWYQQALGQGPQFIFQYYREEENGRGNFPPRFSGLQFPNYSSELNVNALELDDSALYLCASWDKPNTEAFFGQGTRLTVV.

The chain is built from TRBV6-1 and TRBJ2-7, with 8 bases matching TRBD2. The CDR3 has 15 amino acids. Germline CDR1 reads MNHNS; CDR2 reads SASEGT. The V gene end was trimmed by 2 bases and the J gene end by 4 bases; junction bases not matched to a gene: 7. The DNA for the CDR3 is TGTGCCAGCAGTGAATTGGACGGGGGGGCGTACGAGCAGTACTTC. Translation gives CASSELDGGAYEQYF.

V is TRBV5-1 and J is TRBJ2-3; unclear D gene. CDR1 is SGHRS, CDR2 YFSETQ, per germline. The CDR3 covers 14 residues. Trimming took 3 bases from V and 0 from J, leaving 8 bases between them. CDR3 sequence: CASSWASSTDTQYF. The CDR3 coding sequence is TGCGCCAGCAGCTGGGCTTCGAGCACAGATACGCAGTATTTT.

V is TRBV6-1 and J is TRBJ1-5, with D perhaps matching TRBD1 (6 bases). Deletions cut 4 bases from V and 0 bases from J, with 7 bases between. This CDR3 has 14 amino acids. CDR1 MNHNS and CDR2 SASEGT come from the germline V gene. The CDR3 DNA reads TGTGCCAGCAGTGTACAGGGTAGCAATCAGCCCCAGCATTTT. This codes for CASSVQGSNQPQHF.

The DNA of the CDR3 is TGTGCCAGCAGCTTCCGACAGGGGGTAGGGAGGTACACCTTC. This encodes CASSFRQGVGRYTF. The chain joins TRBV5-4 to TRBJ1-2, with 9 bases aligning to TRBD1. Losses at the gene ends were 2 bases for V and 11 bases for J; bases not matched to a gene: 10. The CDR3 extends over 14 amino acids. Germline V gene data show CDR1 as SGHNT and CDR2 as YYREEE (reference sequence). Complete variable domain (other parts from reference TRBV5-4 and TRBJ1-2): ETGVTQSPTHLIKTRGQQVTLRCSSQSGHNTVSWYQQALGQGPQFIFQYYREEENGRGNFPPRFSGLQFPNYSSELNVNALELDDSALYLCASSFRQGVGRYTFGSGTRLTVV.

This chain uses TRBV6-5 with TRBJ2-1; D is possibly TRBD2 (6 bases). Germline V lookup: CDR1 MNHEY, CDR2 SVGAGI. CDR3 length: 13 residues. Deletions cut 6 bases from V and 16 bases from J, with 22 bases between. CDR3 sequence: CASSPEPRDGGFF. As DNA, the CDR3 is TGTGCCAGCAGCCCTGAACCGCGGGACGGAGGCTTCTTC.

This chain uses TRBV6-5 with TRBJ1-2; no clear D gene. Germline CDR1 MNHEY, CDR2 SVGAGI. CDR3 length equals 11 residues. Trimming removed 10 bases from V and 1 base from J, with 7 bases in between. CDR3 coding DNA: TGTGCCATCAGGAGTAACTATGGCTACACCTTC. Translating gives CAIRSNYGYTF.

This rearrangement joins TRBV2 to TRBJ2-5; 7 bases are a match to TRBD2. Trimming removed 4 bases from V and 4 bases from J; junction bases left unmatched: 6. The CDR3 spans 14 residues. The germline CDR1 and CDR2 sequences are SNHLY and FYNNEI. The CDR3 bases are TGTGCCAGCAGTGGGGGAGGGGCCTTAGAGACCCAGTACTTC. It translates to CASSGGGALETQYF.

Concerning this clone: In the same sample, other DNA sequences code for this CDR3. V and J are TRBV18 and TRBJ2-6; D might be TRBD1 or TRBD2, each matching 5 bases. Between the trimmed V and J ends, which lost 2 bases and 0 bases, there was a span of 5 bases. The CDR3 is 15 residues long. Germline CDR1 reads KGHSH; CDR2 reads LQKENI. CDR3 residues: CASSPGGSGANVLTF. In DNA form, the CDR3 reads TGTGCCAGCTCACCAGGGGGCTCTGGGGCCAACGTCCTGACTTTC.

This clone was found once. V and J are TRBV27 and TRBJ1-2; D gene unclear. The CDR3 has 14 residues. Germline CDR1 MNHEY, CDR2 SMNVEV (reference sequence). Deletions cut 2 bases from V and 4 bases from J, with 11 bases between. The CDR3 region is CASSLKQLGYGYTF. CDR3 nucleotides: TGTGCCAGCAGTTTAAAGCAATTGGGCTATGGCTACACCTTC.

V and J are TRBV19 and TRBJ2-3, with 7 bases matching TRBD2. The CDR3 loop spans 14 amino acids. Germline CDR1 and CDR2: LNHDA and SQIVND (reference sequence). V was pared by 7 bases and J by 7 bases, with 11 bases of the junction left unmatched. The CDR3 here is CASNPGLLIYTQYF. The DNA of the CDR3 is TGTGCCAGTAACCCGGGACTACTCATCTATACGCAGTATTTT.

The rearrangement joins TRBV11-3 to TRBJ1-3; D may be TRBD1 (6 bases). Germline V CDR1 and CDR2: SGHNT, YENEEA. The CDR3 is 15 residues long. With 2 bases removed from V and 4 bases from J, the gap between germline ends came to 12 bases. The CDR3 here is CASSLQGTSGNTIYF. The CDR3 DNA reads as TGTGCCAGCAGCTTACAGGGGACGTCGGGAAACACCATATATTTT.

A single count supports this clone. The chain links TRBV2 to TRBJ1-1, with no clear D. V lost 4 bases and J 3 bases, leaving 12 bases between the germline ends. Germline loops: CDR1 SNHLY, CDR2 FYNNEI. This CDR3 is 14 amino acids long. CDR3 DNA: TGTGCCAGCAGTGGGCTAGGATCGGACACTGAAGCTTTCTTT. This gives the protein CASSGLGSDTEAFF.

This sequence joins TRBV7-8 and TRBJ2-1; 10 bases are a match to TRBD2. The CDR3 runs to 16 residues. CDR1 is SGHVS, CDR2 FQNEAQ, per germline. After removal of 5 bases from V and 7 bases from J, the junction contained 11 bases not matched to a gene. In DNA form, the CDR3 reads TGTGCCAGCAGCAGCTCCGGGACTAGCGTAATAAATGAGCAGTTCTTC. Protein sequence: CASSSSGTSVINEQFF. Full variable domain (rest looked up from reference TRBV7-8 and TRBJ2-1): GAGVSQSPRYKVAKRGQDVALRCDPISGHVSLFWYQQALGQGPEFLTYFQNEAQLDKSGLPSDRFFAERPEGSVSTLKIQRTQQEDSAVYLCASSSSGTSVINEQFFGPGTRLTVL.

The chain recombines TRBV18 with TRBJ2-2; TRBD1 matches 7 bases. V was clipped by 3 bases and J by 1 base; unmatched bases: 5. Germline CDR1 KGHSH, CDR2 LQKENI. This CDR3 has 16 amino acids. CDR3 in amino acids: CASSPRQGQNTGELFF. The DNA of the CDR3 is TGTGCCAGCTCACCTCGACAGGGCCAGAACACCGGGGAGCTGTTTTTT.

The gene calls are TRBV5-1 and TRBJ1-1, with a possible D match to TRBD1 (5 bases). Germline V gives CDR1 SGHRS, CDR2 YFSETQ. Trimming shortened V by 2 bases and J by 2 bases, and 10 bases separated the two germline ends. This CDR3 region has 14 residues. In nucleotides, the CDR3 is TGCGCCAGCAGCTTACCGGGACCCAACACTGAAGCTTTCTTT. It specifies CASSLPGPNTEAFF.

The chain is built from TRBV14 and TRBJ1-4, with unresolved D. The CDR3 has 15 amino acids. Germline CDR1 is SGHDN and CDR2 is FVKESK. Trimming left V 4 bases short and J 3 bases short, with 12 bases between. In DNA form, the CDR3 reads TGTGCCAGCAGCCCATTCGATGGGGCTAATGAAAAACTGTTTTTT. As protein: CASSPFDGANEKLFF.

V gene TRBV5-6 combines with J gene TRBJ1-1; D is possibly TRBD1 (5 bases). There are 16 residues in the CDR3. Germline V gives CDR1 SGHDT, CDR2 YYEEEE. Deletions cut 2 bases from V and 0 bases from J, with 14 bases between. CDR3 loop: CASSFRQMPMNTEAFF. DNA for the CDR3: TGTGCCAGCAGCTTTCGACAGATGCCCATGAACACTGAAGCTTTCTTT.

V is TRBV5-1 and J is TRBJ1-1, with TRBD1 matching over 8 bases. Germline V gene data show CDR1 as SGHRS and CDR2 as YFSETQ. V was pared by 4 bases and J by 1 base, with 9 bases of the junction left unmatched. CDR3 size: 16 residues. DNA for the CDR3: TGCGCCAGCAGCACCCCAGGGACAGGTACGAACACTGAAGCTTTCTTT. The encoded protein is CASSTPGTGTNTEAFF. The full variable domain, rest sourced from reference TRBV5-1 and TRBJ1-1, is KAGVTQTPRYLIKTRGQQVTLSCSPISGHRSVSWYQQTPGQGLQFLFEYFSETQRNKGNFPGRFSGRQFSNSRSEMNVSTLELGDSALYLCASSTPGTGTNTEAFFGQGTRLTVV.

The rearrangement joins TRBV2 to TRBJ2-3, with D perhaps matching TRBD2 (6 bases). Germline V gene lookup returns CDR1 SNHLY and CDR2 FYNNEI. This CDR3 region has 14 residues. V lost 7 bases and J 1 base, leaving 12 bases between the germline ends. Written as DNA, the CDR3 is TGTGCCAGCAACCTAGCGCGGGGCACAGATACGCAGTATTTT. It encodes CASNLARGTDTQYF.

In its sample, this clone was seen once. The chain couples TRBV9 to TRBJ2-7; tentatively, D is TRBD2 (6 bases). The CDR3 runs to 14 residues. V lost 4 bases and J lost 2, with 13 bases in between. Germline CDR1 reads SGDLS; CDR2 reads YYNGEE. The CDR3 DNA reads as TGTGCCAGCAGCTGGGATGCGGGACCCTACGAGCAGTACTTC. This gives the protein CASSWDAGPYEQYF.

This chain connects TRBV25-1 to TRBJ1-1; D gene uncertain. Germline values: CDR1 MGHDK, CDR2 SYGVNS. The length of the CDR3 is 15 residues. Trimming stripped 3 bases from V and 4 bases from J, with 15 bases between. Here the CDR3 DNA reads TGTGCCAGCAGTGACAGTACCCGATCGGCCACTGAAGCTTTCTTT. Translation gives CASSDSTRSATEAFF.

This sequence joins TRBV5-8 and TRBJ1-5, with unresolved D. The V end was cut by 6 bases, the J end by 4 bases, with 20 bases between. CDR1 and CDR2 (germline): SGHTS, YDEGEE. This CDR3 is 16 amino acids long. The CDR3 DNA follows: TGTGCCAGCAATAGCCGGGGTCAACTTGGAAATCAGCCCCAGCATTTT. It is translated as CASNSRGQLGNQPQHF.

CDR3 sequence: CASSECLPGEGRPRYYGYTF. In DNA, the CDR3 is TGCGCCAGCAGTGAGTGCCTGCCTGGGGAGGGGAGGCCCCGTTACTATGGCTACACCTTC. The chain joins TRBV10-1 to TRBJ1-2, with D possibly matching TRBD1 (5 bases). V lost 1 base to trimming and J lost 3 bases, with 27 bases between them. From germline, CDR1 is WNHNN and CDR2 SYGVQD (reference sequence). The CDR3 has 20 residues.

The chain's CDR3 is CASSQDISADIQYF. CDR3 sequence (DNA): TGCGCCAGCAGCCAAGATATTTCAGCGGACATTCAGTACTTC. The chain employs TRBV4-1 and TRBJ2-4; TRBD2 might be the D (5 bases). Trimming removed 0 bases at V and 8 bases at J, with 11 bases between. CDR1 MGHRA and CDR2 YSYEKL come from the germline V gene. The CDR3 is 14 amino acids.